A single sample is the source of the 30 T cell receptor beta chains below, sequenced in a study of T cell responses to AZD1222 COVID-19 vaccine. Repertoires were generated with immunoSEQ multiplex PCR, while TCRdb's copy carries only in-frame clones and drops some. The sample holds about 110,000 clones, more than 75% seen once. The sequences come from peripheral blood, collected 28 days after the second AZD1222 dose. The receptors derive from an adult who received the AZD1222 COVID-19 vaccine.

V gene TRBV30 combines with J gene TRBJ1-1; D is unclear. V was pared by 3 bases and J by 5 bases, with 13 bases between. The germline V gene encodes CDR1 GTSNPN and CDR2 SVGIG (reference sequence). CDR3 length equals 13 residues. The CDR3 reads CAWRWTYGTEAFF. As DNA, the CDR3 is TGTGCCTGGAGATGGACTTACGGGACTGAAGCTTTCTTT. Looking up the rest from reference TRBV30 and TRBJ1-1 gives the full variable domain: SQTIHQWPATLVQPVGSPLSLECTVEGTSNPNLYWYRQAAGRGLQLLFYSVGIGQISSEVPQNLSASRPQDRQFILSSKKLLLSDSGFYLCAWRWTYGTEAFFGQGTRLTVV.

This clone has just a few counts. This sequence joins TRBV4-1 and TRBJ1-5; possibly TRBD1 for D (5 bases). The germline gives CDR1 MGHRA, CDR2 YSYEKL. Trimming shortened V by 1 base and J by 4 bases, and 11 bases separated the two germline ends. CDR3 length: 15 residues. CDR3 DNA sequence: TGCGCCAGCAGCCAAGTTATGGAGGGGAATCAGCCCCAGCATTTT. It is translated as CASSQVMEGNQPQHF.

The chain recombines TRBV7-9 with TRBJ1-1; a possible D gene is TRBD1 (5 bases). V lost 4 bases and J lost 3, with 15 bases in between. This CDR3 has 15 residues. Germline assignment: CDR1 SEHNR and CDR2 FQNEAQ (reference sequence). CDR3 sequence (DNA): TGTGCCAGCAGCTACGGCGTCGGGGCCGACACTGAAGCTTTCTTT. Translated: CASSYGVGADTEAFF.

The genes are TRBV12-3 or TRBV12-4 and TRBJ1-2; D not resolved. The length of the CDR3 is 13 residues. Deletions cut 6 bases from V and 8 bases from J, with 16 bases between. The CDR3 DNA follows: TGTGCCAGCAGCCCCGATCCCGGGCGGGGCTACACCTTC. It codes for CASSPDPGRGYTF.

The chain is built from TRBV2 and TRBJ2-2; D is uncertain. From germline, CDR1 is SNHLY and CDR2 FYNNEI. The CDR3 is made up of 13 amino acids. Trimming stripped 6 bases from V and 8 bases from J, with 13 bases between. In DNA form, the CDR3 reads TGTGCCAGCAGCGAACGGTGGGTTGGGGAGCTGTTTTTT. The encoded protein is CASSERWVGELFF. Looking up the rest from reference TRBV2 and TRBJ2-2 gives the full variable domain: EPEVTQTPSHQVTQMGQEVILRCVPISNHLYFYWYRQILGQKVEFLVSFYNNEISEKSEIFDDQFSVERPDGSNFTLKIRSTKLEDSAMYFCASSERWVGELFFGEGSRLTVL.

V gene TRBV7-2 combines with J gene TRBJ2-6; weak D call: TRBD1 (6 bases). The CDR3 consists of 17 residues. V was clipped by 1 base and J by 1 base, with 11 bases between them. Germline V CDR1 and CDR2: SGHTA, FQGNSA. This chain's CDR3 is CASSLGTAFSGANVLTF. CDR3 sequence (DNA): TGTGCCAGCAGCTTAGGGACAGCCTTTTCTGGGGCCAACGTCCTGACTTTC.

The CDR3 nucleotides read TGTGCCAGAAGCTCCCCGGACAGCGAGTATAGCAATCAGCCCCAGCATTTT. Translation: CARSSPDSEYSNQPQHF. The J gene is TRBJ1-5, the V gene TRBV5-3, with D possibly TRBD1 on 6 matching bases. TRBV5-3 is designated an ORF whose function remains uncertain. This CDR3 is 17 amino acids long. The ends were cut back, 3 bases at V and 0 bases at J, with 16 bases in the middle.

For the CDR3, the DNA is TGTGCCTGGAGTACAGGGGTGTCCTCTGGGGCCAACGTCCTGACTTTC. Translation: CAWSTGVSSGANVLTF. The V gene is TRBV30, the J gene TRBJ2-6; 7 nucleotides line up with TRBD1. J lost 0 bases, V lost 2 bases, and 4 bases had no gene match. CDR1 and CDR2 from the germline V gene are GTSNPN and SVGIG (reference sequence). The CDR3 extends over 16 amino acids.

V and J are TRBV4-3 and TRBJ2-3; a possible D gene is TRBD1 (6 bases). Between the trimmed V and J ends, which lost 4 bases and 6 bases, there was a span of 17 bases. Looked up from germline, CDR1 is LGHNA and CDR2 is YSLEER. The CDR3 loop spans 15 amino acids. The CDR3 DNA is TGCGCCAGCAGCCTCCGGACAGTAGCTTTGGATACGCAGTATTTT. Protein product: CASSLRTVALDTQYF.

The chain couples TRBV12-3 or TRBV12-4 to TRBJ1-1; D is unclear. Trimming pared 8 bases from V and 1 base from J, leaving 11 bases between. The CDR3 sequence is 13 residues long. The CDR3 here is CASGPFRNTEAFF. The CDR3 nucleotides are TGTGCCAGCGGTCCATTTAGGAACACTGAAGCTTTCTTT.

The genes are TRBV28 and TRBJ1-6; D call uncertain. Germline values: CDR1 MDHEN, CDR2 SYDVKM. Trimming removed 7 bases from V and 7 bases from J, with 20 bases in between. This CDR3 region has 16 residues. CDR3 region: CASIKSPFPLNSPLHF. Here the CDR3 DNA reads TGTGCCAGCATTAAGAGCCCCTTCCCCCTCAATTCACCCCTCCACTTT.

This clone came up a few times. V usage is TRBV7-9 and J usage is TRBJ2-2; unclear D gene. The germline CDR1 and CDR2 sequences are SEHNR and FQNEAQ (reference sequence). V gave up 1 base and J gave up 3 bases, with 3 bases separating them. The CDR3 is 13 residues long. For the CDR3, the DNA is TGTGCCAGCAGCTTAGTGGACACCGGGGAGCTGTTTTTT. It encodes CASSLVDTGELFF.

As DNA, the CDR3 is TGTGCCAGCAGTCCCCGAGTTCTGACAGGCGGGGGTTCACCCCTCCACTTT. Amino acid sequence: CASSPRVLTGGGSPLHF. This sequence joins TRBV27 and TRBJ1-6; possible D gene TRBD1, 6 bases. The CDR3 runs to 17 residues. The germline V gene encodes CDR1 MNHEY and CDR2 SMNVEV (reference sequence). The V end was cut by 5 bases, the J end by 9 bases, with 23 bases between.

The CDR3 reads CASSLDGYTEAFF. In nucleotides, the CDR3 is TGTGCCAGCAGCTTGGATGGGTACACTGAAGCTTTCTTT. The chain recombines TRBV5-4 with TRBJ1-1; unclear D gene. The CDR3 length is 13 residues. V lost 0 bases and J lost 3, with 6 bases in between. Germline-derived CDR1 and CDR2 are SGHNT and YYREEE (reference sequence).

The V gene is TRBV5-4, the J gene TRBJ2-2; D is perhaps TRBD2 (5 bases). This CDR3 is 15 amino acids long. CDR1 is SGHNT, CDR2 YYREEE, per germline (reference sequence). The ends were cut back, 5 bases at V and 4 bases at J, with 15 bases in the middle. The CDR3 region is CASRPGTAGTGELFF. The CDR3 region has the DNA TGTGCCAGCAGGCCAGGTACTGCGGGCACCGGGGAGCTGTTTTTT.

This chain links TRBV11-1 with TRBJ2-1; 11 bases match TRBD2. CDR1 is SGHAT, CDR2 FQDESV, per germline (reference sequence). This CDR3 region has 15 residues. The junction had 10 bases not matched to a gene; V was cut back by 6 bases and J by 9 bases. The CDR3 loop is CASRPSLTSGGEQFF. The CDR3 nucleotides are TGTGCCAGCAGACCATCCCTTACTAGCGGGGGTGAGCAGTTCTTC.

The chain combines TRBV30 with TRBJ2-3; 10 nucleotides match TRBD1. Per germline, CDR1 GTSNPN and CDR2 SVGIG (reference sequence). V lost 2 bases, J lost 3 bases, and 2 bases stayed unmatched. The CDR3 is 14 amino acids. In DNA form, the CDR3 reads TGTGCCTGGAGTACGGGACAGGGGACAGATACGCAGTATTTT. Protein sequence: CAWSTGQGTDTQYF.

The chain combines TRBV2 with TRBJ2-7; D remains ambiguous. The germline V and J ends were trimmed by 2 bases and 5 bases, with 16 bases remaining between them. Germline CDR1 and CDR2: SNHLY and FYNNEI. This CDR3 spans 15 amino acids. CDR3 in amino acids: CASSESWPSSHEQYF. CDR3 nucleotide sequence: TGTGCCAGCAGTGAATCTTGGCCCTCGAGTCACGAGCAGTACTTC. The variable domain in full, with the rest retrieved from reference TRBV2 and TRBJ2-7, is EPEVTQTPSHQVTQMGQEVILRCVPISNHLYFYWYRQILGQKVEFLVSFYNNEISEKSEIFDDQFSVERPDGSNFTLKIRSTKLEDSAMYFCASSESWPSSHEQYFGPGTRLTVT.

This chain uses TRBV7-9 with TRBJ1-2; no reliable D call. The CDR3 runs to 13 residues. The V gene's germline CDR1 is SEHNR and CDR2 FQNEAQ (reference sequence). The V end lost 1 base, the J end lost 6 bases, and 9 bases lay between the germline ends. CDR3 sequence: CASSLGAVNGYTF. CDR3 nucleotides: TGTGCCAGCAGCTTAGGGGCAGTAAATGGCTACACCTTC.

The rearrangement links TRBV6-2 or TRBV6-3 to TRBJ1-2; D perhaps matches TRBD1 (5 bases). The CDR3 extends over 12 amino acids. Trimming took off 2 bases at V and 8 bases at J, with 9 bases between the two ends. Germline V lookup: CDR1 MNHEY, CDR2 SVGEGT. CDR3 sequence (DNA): TGTGCCAGCAGTTACGGGGGACGGGGCTACACCTTC. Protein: CASSYGGRGYTF.

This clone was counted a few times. CDR3 DNA: TGTGCCAGCAGGACAGGGGGCTATGACACCATATATTTT. Protein: CASRTGGYDTIYF. This chain joins TRBV7-2 and TRBJ1-3, with 10 bases that match TRBD1. V shed 6 bases, J shed 8 bases, and the junction held 4 bases outside the gene matches. This CDR3 comprises 13 residues. Germline CDR1 reads SGHTA; CDR2 reads FQGNSA.

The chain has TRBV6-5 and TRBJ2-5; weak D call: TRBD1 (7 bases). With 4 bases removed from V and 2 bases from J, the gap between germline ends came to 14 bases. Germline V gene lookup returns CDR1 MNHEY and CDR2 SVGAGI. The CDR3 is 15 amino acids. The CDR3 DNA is TGTGCCAGCAGTTCCTCAGGGGGGATACAAGAGACCCAGTACTTC. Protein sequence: CASSSSGGIQETQYF.

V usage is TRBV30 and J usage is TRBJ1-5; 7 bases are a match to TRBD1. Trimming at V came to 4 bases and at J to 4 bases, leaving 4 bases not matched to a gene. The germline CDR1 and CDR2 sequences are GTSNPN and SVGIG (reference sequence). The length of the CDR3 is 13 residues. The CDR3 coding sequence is TGTGCCTGGACCCAACAGGGGAATCAGCCCCAGCATTTT. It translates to CAWTQQGNQPQHF.

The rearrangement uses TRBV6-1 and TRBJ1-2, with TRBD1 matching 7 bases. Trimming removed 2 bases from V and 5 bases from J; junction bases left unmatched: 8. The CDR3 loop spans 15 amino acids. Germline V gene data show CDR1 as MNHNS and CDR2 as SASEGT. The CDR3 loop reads CASSEPGQTFYGYTF. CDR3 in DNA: TGTGCCAGCAGTGAACCGGGACAGACTTTTTATGGCTACACCTTC.

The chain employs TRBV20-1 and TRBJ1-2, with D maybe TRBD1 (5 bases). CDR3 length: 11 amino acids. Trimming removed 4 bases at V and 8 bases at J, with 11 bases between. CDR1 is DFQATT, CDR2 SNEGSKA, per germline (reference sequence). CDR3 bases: TGCAGTGCTACCCTACGGGGCGGCTACACCTTC. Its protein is CSATLRGGYTF.

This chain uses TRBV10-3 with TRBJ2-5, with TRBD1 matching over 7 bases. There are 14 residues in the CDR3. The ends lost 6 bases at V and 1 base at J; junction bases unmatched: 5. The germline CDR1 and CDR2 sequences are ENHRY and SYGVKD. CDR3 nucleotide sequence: TGTGCCATCAGACCTACAGGGGCCCAAGAGACCCAGTACTTC. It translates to CAIRPTGAQETQYF.

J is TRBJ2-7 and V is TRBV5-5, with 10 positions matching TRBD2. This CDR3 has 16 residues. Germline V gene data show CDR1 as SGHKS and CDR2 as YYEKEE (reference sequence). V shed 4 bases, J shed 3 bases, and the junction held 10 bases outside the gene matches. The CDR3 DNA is TGTGCCAGCAGCCTCACTGTAGCTAGCGGGGGCTACGAGCAGTACTTC. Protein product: CASSLTVASGGYEQYF.

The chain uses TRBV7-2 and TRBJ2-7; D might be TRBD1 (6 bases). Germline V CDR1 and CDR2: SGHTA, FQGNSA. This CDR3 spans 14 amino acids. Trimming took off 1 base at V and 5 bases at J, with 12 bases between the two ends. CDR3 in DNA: TGTGCCAGCAGCTTAGGTGCCAGGGGCCACGAGCAGTACTTC. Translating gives CASSLGARGHEQYF.

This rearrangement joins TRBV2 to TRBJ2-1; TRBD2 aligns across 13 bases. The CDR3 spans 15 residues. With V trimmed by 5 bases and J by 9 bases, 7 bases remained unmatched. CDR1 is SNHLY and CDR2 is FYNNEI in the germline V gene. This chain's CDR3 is CASSPRTSGSGEQFF. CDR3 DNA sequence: TGTGCCAGCAGTCCCCGGACTAGCGGGAGCGGTGAGCAGTTCTTC.

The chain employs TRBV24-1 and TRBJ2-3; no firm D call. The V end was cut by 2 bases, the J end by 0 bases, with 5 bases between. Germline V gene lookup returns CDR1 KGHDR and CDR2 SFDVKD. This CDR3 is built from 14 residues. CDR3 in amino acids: CATSDSRSTDTQYF. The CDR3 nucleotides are TGTGCCACCAGTGATTCGAGGAGCACAGATACGCAGTATTTT.